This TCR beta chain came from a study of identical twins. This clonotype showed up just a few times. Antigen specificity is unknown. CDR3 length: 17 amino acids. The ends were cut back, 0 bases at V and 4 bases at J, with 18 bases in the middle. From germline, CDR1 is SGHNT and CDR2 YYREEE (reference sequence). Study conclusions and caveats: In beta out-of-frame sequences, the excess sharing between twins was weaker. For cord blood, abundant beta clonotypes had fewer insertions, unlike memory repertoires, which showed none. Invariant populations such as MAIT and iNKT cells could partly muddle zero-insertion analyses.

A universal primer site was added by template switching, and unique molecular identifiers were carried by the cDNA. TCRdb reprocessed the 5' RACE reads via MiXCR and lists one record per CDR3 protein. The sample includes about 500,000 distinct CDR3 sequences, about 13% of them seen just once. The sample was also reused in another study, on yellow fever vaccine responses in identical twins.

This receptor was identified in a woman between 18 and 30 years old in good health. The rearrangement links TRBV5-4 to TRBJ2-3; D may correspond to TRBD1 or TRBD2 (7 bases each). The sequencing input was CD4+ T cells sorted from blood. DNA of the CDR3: TGTGCCAGCAGCTTGGGCGGTCAGGGGGGGCGTTCAGATACGCAGTATTTT. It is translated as CASSLGGQGGRSDTQYF.